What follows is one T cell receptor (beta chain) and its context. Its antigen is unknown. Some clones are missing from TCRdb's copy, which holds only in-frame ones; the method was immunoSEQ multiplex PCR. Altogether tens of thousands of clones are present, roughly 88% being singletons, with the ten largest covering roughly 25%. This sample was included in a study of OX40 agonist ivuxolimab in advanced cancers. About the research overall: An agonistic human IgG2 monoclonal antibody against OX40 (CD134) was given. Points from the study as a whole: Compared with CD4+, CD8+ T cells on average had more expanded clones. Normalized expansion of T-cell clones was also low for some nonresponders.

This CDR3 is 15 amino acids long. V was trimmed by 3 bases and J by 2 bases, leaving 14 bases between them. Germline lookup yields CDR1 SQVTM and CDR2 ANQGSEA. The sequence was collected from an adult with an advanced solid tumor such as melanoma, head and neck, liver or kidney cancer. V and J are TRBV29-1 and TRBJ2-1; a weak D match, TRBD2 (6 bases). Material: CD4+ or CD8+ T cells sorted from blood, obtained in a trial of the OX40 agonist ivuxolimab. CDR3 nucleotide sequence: TGCAGCGTTGAGGGACTTCTGAGGACCTACAATGAGCAGTTCTTC. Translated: CSVEGLLRTYNEQFF.